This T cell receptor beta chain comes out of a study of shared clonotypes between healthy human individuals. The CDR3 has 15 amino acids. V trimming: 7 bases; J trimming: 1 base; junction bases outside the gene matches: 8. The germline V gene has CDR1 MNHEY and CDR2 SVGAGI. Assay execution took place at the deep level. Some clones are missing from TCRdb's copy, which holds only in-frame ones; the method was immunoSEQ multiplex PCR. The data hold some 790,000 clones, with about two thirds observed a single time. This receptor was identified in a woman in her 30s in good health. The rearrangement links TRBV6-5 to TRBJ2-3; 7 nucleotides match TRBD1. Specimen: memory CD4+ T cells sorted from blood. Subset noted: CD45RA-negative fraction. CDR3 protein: CASIYRGHGTDTQYF. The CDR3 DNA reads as TGTGCCAGCATATACAGGGGACACGGCACAGATACGCAGTATTTT.